The sample holds a few counts of the clone carrying this T cell receptor beta chain. The antigen is undetermined. TCRdb independently ran MiXCR on the reads; one entry per CDR3 protein. The table shows 550,000 to 850,000 distinct CDR3 sequences, with 30% to 40% occurring only once. The data were obtained in a study of T cell repertoires in cytomegalovirus infection. Study context: Used in the study were CMV epitopes, some recently identified and HLA-C-restricted, others well-studied and HLA-B-restricted. The public TCR beta signatures pointed to both CMV infection and matching HLA type.

Study-wide points: Ex vivo responses were dominated by HLA-C-restricted CMV-specific TCR beta clonotypes.

Germline V gives CDR1 SGHTA, CDR2 FQGNSA. The CDR3 is made up of 15 amino acids. Trimming pared 2 bases from V and 6 bases from J, leaving 14 bases between. The origin of this receptor is a human donor in good health (CMV status not recorded). Some clones in this sample may be carry-over from other donors' samples. The V call is TRBV7-2, the J call TRBJ1-5; D might be TRBD1 (5 bases). This specimen consisted of cultured PBMCs, obtained from culture after CMV antigen stimulation. In DNA form, the CDR3 reads TGTGCCAGCAGCTTACACTCTGGCGGGGGTCAGCCCCAGCATTTT. This translates into CASSLHSGGGQPQHF.